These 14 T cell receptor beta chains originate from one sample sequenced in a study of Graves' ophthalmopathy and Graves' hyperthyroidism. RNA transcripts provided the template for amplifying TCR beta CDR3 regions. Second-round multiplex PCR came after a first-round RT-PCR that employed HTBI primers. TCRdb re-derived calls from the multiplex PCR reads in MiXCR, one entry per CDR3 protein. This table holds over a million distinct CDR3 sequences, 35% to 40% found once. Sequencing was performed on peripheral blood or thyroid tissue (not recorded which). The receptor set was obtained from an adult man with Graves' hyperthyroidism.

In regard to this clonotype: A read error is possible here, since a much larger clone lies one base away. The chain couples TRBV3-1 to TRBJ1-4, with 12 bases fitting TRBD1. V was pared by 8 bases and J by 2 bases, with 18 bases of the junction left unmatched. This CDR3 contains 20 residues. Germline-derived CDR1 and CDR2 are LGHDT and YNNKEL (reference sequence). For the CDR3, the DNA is TGTGCCAGCGGCCCGACGCTGGGACAGGGGGCGCGACGGACTAATGAAAAACTGTTTTTT. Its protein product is CASGPTLGQGARRTNEKLFF. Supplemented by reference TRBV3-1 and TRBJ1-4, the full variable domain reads DTAVSQTPKYLVTQMGNDKSIKCEQNLGHDTMYWYKQDSKKFLKIMFSYNNKELIINETVPNRFSPKSPDKAHLNLHINSLELGDSAVYFCASGPTLGQGARRTNEKLFFGSGTQLSVL.

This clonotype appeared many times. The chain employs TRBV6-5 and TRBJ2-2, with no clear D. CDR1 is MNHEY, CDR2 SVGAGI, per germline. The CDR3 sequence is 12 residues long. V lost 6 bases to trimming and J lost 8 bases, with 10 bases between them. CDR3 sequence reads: CASRTSRGELFF. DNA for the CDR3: TGTGCCAGCAGGACCTCTAGAGGGGAGCTGTTTTTT.

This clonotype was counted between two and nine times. This CDR3 is CSARVHLATYEQYF. CDR3 DNA: TGCAGTGCAAGGGTCCATTTGGCAACCTACGAGCAGTACTTC. The genes are TRBV20-1 and TRBJ2-7; D is unresolved. The germline V gene has CDR1 DFQATT and CDR2 SNEGSKA (reference sequence). V lost 6 bases and J 2 bases, leaving 17 bases between the germline ends. CDR3 length equals 14 residues.

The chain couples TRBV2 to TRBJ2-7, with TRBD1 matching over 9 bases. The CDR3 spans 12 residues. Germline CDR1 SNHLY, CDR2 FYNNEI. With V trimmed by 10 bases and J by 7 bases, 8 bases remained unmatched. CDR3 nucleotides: TGTGCCATCCTGGACAGGGGCGGAGAGCAGTACTTC. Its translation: CAILDRGGEQYF.

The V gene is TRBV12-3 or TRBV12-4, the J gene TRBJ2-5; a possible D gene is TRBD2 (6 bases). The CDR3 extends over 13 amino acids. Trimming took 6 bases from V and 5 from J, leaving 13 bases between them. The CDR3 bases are TGTGCCAGCAGCCCTAGCGTTTCGGAGACCCAGTACTTC. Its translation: CASSPSVSETQYF.

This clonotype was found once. CDR3 protein: CAISEPTGGGYEQYF. The CDR3 bases are TGTGCCATCAGTGAGCCGACAGGGGGCGGCTACGAGCAGTACTTC. The rearrangement uses TRBV10-3 and TRBJ2-7, with TRBD1 identical over 10 bases. The trim removed 2 bases at V and 3 bases at J, leaving 4 bases unmatched. This CDR3 has 15 amino acids. CDR1 ENHRY and CDR2 SYGVKD come from the germline V gene.

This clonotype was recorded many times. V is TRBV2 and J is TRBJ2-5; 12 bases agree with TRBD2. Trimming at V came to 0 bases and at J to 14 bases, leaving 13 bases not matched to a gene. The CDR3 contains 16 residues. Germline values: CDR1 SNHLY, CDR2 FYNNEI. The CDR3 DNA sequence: TGTGCCAGCAGTGAAGCCAGAGTACTAGCGGGAGGCCGGGGATACTTC. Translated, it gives CASSEARVLAGGRGYF. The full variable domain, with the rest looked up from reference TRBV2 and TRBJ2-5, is EPEVTQTPSHQVTQMGQEVILRCVPISNHLYFYWYRQILGQKVEFLVSFYNNEISEKSEIFDDQFSVERPDGSNFTLKIRSTKLEDSAMYFCASSEARVLAGGRGYFGPGTRLLVL.

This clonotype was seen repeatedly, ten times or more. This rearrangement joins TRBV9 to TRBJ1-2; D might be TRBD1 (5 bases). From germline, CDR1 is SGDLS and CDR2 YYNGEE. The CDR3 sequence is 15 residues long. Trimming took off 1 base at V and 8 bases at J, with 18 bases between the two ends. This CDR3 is CASSVRDRNLNGYTF. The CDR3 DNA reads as TGTGCCAGCAGCGTACGGGACCGCAATTTAAACGGCTACACCTTC.

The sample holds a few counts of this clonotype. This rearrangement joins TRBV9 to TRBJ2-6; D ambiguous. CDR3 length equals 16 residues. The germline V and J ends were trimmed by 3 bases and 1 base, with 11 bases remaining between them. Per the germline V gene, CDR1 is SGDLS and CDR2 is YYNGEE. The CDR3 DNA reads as TGTGCCAGCAGCGACCCCCCAGGATCTGGGGCCAACGTCCTGACTTTC. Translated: CASSDPPGSGANVLTF.

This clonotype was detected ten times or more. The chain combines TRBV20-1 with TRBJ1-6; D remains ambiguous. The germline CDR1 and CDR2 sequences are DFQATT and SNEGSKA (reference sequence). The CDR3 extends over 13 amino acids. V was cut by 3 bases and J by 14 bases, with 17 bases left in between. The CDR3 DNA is TGCAGTGCTAGGGCCATCCAAAGTCAGACCCTCCACTTT. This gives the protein CSARAIQSQTLHF.

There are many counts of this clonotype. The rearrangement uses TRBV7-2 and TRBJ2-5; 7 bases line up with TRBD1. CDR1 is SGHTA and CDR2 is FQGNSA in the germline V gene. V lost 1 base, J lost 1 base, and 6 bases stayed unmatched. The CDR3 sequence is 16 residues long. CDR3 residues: CASSLVRGGIQETQYF. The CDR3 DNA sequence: TGTGCCAGCAGCTTAGTTAGAGGGGGCATCCAAGAGACCCAGTACTTC.

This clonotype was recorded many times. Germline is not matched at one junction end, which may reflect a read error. The CDR3 spells CASSQEGSSYEQYF. CDR3 coding DNA: TGTGCCAGCAGCCAAGAGGGCAGTTCCTACGAGCAGTACTTC. V is TRBV4-3 and J is TRBJ2-7, with D perhaps TRBD2 (5 bases). The CDR3 is 14 amino acids. The germline V gene has CDR1 LGHNA and CDR2 YSLEER.

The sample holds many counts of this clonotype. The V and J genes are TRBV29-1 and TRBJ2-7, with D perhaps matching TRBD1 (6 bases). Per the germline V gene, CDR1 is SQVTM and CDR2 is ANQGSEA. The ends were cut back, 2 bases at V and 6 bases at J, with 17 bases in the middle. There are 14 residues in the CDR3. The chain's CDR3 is CSVELWGLVSEQYF. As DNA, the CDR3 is TGCAGCGTTGAATTATGGGGGCTAGTCAGCGAGCAGTACTTC.

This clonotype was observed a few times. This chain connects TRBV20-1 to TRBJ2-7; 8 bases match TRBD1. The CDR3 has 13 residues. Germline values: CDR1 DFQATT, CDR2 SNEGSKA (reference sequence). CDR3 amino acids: CSGARGQDYEQYF. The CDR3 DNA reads TGCAGCGGAGCCCGGGGACAGGACTACGAGCAGTACTTC.